These T cell receptor beta chains were read from a single sample in a study of lymphopenia after photon versus proton radiotherapy. Using immunoSEQ multiplex PCR, the repertoire was profiled, and TCRdb retains in-frame clones only, with some absent. The sample lists tens of thousands of clones, approximately 90% occurring once. The sequences come from peripheral blood, collected from a patient treated with photon-based radiotherapy. These receptor sequences come from a man aged 60 to 69 with cholangiocarcinoma. Both conserved end residues are part of each CDR3. D genes are given only for firm matches. Clone size is given for some rows only: seen once, a few or many times, or a class if the clone is expanded.

V,J,D,size,CDR3,DNA
TRBV2,TRBJ2-1,-,-,CASRTGQLYNEQFF,TGTGCCAGCAGGACGGGACAACTCTACAATGAGCAGTTCTTC
TRBV9,TRBJ2-1,TRBD2,-,CASSAGTSGNSYNEQFF,TGTGCCAGCAGCGCCGGGACTAGCGGGAACTCCTACAATGAGCAGTTCTTC
TRBV27,TRBJ2-7,-,-,CASSLGSRVQSHEQYF,TGTGCCAGCAGTTTAGGTAGTAGAGTACAGTCCCACGAGCAGTACTTC
TRBV7-2,TRBJ1-2,-,-,CASSLVGNKDAYGYTF,TGTGCCAGCAGCTTAGTAGGCAATAAGGATGCCTATGGCTACACCTTC
TRBV27,TRBJ2-1,TRBD2,-,CASSRIGTSGNNEQFF,TGTGCCAGCAGTCGGATCGGGACTAGCGGTAACAATGAGCAGTTCTTC
TRBV2,TRBJ2-7,-,-,CASSLSGLTYEQYF,TGTGCCAGCAGTTTAAGCGGGCTTACCTACGAGCAGTACTTC
TRBV19,TRBJ2-7,-,-,CASSFSGLPNEQYF,TGTGCCAGTAGTTTTTCGGGGCTTCCCAACGAGCAGTACTTC
TRBV6-5,TRBJ1-3,-,-,CASTQDRDSGNTIYF,TGTGCCAGCACCCAGGACAGAGACTCTGGAAACACCATATATTTT
TRBV7-9,TRBJ2-6,-,-,CASSWVVASGANVLTF,TGTGCCAGCAGCTGGGTAGTTGCCTCTGGGGCCAACGTCCTGACTTTC
TRBV6-5,TRBJ1-1,-,-,CASSSARRNTEAFF,TGTGCCAGCAGTTCGGCCAGAAGGAACACTGAAGCTTTCTTT
TRBV29-1,TRBJ2-3,-,-,CSVEGRANIPDTQYF,TGCAGCGTTGAAGGCCGAGCGAATATCCCTGATACGCAGTATTTT
TRBV6-1,TRBJ1-1,-,-,CASSEVDSTEAFF,TGTGCCAGCAGTGAAGTCGATAGCACTGAAGCTTTCTTT
TRBV28,TRBJ2-1,-,-,CASSLNSGLYNEQFF,TGTGCCAGCAGTTTGAATAGCGGCCTTTACAATGAGCAGTTCTTC
TRBV5-1,TRBJ2-5,-,once,CASSSQPGDQETQYF,TGCGCCAGCAGCTCGCAACCCGGGGACCAAGAGACCCAGTACTTC